These 9 T cell receptor beta chains were all obtained from the same sample, sequenced in a study of T cell responses to AZD1222 COVID-19 vaccine. This table comes from immunoSEQ multiplex PCR, and its TCRdb copy is limited to in-frame clones, with some not included. Found here are just over 90,000 clones, roughly nine tenths of them singletons; the top ten hold over 2%. The sample consisted of peripheral blood, taken 28 days after the second AZD1222 dose. These receptors were taken from an adult who received the AZD1222 COVID-19 vaccine.

This clone was counted at least ten times. The V and J genes are TRBV3-1 (or the pseudogene TRBV3-2) and TRBJ2-1; no clear D gene. The CDR3 spans 14 residues. Looked up from germline, CDR1 is LGHDT and CDR2 is YNNKEL (reference sequence). Trimming shortened V by 1 base and J by 7 bases, and 11 bases separated the two germline ends. DNA for the CDR3: TGTGCCAGCAGCCAAGGTGGGTCGGTGAATGAGCAGTTCTTC. Its translation: CASSQGGSVNEQFF.

This clone appeared a single time. The chain is built from TRBV7-2 and TRBJ2-1, with D possibly TRBD2 on 6 matching bases. Trimming left V 5 bases short and J 3 bases short, with 14 bases between. Germline values: CDR1 SGHTA, CDR2 FQGNSA. The CDR3 sequence is 15 residues long. CDR3 amino acids: CASSTGGGYYNEQFF. The CDR3 coding sequence is TGTGCCAGCAGCACCGGAGGAGGGTACTACAATGAGCAGTTCTTC.

V is TRBV5-1 and J is TRBJ2-1; 8 bases match TRBD2. The trim removed 4 bases at V and 2 bases at J, leaving 2 bases unmatched. Germline CDR1 SGHRS, CDR2 YFSETQ. The CDR3 has 14 amino acids. CDR3 protein: CASSGGLAYNEQFF. The DNA for the CDR3 is TGCGCCAGCAGCGGGGGACTAGCCTACAATGAGCAGTTCTTC. Full variable domain (missing parts from reference TRBV5-1 and TRBJ2-1): KAGVTQTPRYLIKTRGQQVTLSCSPISGHRSVSWYQQTPGQGLQFLFEYFSETQRNKGNFPGRFSGRQFSNSRSEMNVSTLELGDSALYLCASSGGLAYNEQFFGPGTRLTVL.

The chain couples TRBV5-1 to TRBJ2-1; the D is unclear. V lost 2 bases, J lost 2 bases, and 11 bases lay in between. Germline CDR1 is SGHRS and CDR2 is YFSETQ. CDR3 length: 15 amino acids. The CDR3 loop is CASSFDVGTYNEQFF. CDR3 DNA sequence: TGCGCCAGCAGCTTCGACGTAGGCACCTACAATGAGCAGTTCTTC.

The J gene is TRBJ1-2, the V gene TRBV5-6; D gene ambiguous. The CDR3 runs to 11 residues. V lost 2 bases and J 10 bases, leaving 9 bases between the germline ends. CDR1 and CDR2 (germline): SGHDT, YYEEEE. The CDR3 sequence is CASSLRSFYTF. The CDR3 nucleotides read TGTGCCAGCAGCTTACGCTCCTTCTACACCTTC.

The chain links TRBV19 to TRBJ2-1; 12 bases match TRBD2. CDR1 is LNHDA and CDR2 is SQIVND in the germline V gene (reference sequence). With 9 bases clipped from V and 7 bases from J, the junction kept 16 bases outside the gene matches. This CDR3 is built from 17 residues. Here the CDR3 DNA reads TGTGCCAGCGAGACTAGCGGGAGTCATACCCGGGGGAATGAGCAGTTCTTC. As protein: CASETSGSHTRGNEQFF.

The CDR3 coding sequence is TGTGCCAGTAAGCGGGGTGTGGTCGTGGGCAGGATTAGCAATCAGCCCCAGCATTTT. Translating gives CASKRGVVVGRISNQPQHF. V and J are TRBV19 and TRBJ1-5; D is unresolved. Trimming removed 7 bases at V and 0 bases at J, with 25 bases between. Germline CDR1 and CDR2: LNHDA and SQIVND (reference sequence). This CDR3 comprises 19 residues. The full variable domain, in which reference TRBV19 and TRBJ1-5 provide the parts outside the CDR3, is DGGITQSPKYLFRKEGQNVTLSCEQNLNHDAMYWYRQDPGQGLRLIYYSQIVNDFQKGDIAEGYSVSREKKESFPLTVTSAQKNPTAFYLCASKRGVVVGRISNQPQHFGDGTRLSIL.

The chain couples TRBV11-3 to TRBJ2-3, with 10 bases lining up with TRBD2. Germline loops: CDR1 SGHNT, CDR2 YENEEA. There are 15 residues in the CDR3. Unmatched junction bases numbered 3, after V lost 2 bases and J lost 4 bases. The CDR3 nucleotides are TGTGCCAGCAGCTTAACTAGCGGGGTCCCAGATACGCAGTATTTT. Protein sequence: CASSLTSGVPDTQYF.

The chain employs TRBV29-1 and TRBJ1-3; no firm D call. V lost 4 bases, J lost 0 bases, and 7 bases lay in between. This CDR3 region has 13 residues. Germline-derived CDR1 and CDR2 are SQVTM and ANQGSEA. CDR3 protein: CSVVEGSGNTIYF. The CDR3 region has the DNA TGCAGCGTTGTCGAGGGCTCTGGAAACACCATATATTTT.